Only a few counts were recorded for the clone carrying this T cell receptor (beta chain). The data were taken from a study of T-cell memory formation after mild COVID-19. Overall study: Across donors, TCR clusters were largely donor specific.

The CDR3 covers 15 residues. Unmatched junction bases numbered 8, after V lost 4 bases and J lost 4 bases. Germline assignment: CDR1 SGHVS and CDR2 FQNEAQ. TCRdb recomputed calls from the 5' RACE reads with MiXCR, one row per CDR3 protein. Of 350,000 or so distinct CDR3 sequences detected, 20% to 25% appear once; the ten largest clones hold around 20%. The TCR sequence derives from a man younger than 35 who had mild COVID-19 (a few samples of this study predate the infection). Cell type and time point are not known. This rearrangement joins TRBV7-8 to TRBJ1-2; TRBD1 aligns across 8 bases. Sequenced: PBMCs or a T cell subset sorted from them (not recorded which). CDR3 DNA: TGTGCCAGCAGCTCCCGGACAGGGAGGCGCTATGGCTACACCTTC. Translated: CASSSRTGRRYGYTF. The variable domain in full, completed from reference TRBV7-8 and TRBJ1-2, reads GAGVSQSPRYKVAKRGQDVALRCDPISGHVSLFWYQQALGQGPEFLTYFQNEAQLDKSGLPSDRFFAERPEGSVSTLKIQRTQQEDSAVYLCASSSRTGRRYGYTFGSGTRLTVV.